What follows are 4 T cell receptor beta chains derived from one specimen sequenced in a study of identical twins. Each CDR3 protein is one row after TCRdb ran MiXCR on the 5' RACE reads. The sample shows about 500,000 distinct CDR3 sequences, 13% to 15% of them seen only once. This same sample was also part of a study on yellow fever vaccine responses in identical twins.

The sequenced sample was CD4+ T cells sorted from blood. Receptor source: a woman younger than 30 in good health.

This clonotype was observed a handful of times. The chain joins TRBV7-6 to TRBJ2-3; TRBD1 matches 9 bases. CDR1 SGHVS and CDR2 FNYEAQ come from the germline V gene. Trimming cost V 4 bases and J 2 bases; bases outside gene matches: 7. This CDR3 region has 16 residues. CDR3 loop: CASSSGQGRATDTQYF. DNA of the CDR3: TGTGCCAGCAGCTCGGGACAGGGAAGGGCCACAGATACGCAGTATTTT. The complete variable domain, with remaining parts taken from reference TRBV7-6 and TRBJ2-3, reads GAGVSQSPRYKVTKRGQDVALRCDPISGHVSLYWYRQALGQGPEFLTYFNYEAQQDKSGLPNDRFSAERPEGSISTLTIQRTEQRDSAMYRCASSSGQGRATDTQYFGPGTRLTVL.

The rearrangement uses TRBV10-3 and TRBJ2-1; 7 nucleotides match TRBD2. Trimming at V came to 5 bases and at J to 5 bases, leaving 3 bases not matched to a gene. This CDR3 contains 13 residues. CDR1 and CDR2 from the germline V gene are ENHRY and SYGVKD. The CDR3 sequence is CAISHLADNEQFF. CDR3 sequence (DNA): TGTGCCATCAGTCATCTAGCGGACAATGAGCAGTTCTTC.

This chain connects TRBV3-1 to TRBJ2-7; no firm D call. The CDR3 consists of 14 residues. V was cut by 4 bases and J by 6 bases, with 16 bases left in between. Germline CDR1 reads LGHDT; CDR2 reads YNNKEL (reference sequence). The CDR3 sequence is CASSPSGRTSEQYF. CDR3 sequence (DNA): TGTGCCAGCAGCCCCTCCGGACGGACCTCCGAGCAGTACTTC.

In this sample, this clonotype turned up a few times. The genes are TRBV10-3 and TRBJ2-1, with 16 bases that match TRBD2. V trimming: 8 bases; J trimming: 7 bases; junction bases outside the gene matches: 11. CDR3 length: 17 amino acids. Germline lookup yields CDR1 ENHRY and CDR2 SYGVKD. The CDR3 is CAIGFGTSGGAWNEQFF. For the CDR3, the DNA is TGTGCCATCGGTTTCGGGACTAGCGGGGGGGCTTGGAATGAGCAGTTCTTC.